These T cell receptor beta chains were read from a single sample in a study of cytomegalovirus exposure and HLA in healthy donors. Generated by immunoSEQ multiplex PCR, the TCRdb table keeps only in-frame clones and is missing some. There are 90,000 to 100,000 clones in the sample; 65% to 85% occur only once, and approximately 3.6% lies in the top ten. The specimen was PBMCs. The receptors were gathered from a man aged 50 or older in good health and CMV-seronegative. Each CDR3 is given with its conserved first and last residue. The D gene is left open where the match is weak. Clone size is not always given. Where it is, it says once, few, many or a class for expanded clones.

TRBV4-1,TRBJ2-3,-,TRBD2,TGCGCCAGCAGCCATCTCACTAGCGGGAGGTCCCTCACAGATACGCAGTATTTT,CASSHLTSGRSLTDTQYF
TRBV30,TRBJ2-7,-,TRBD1,TGTGCCTGGACCGAGGGAACCTACATCCAGGACAGGATGTTCTTC,CAWTEGTYIQDRMFF
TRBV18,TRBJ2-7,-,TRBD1,TGTGCCAGCTCACCCGGACAGGTCTACGAGCAGTACTTC,CASSPGQVYEQYF
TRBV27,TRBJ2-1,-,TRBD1,TGTGCCAGCAGTCCGGGGACAGACCACTCCTACAATGAGCAGTTCTTC,CASSPGTDHSYNEQFF
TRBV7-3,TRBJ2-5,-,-,TGTGCCAGCAGCTTATCCCTAGGAGAGACCCAGTACTTC,CASSLSLGETQYF
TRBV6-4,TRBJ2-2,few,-,TGTGCCAGCAGTGACTCTCGTAGCGCCACCGGGGAGCTGTTTTTT,CASSDSRSATGELFF
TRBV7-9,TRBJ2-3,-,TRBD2,TGTGCCAGCAGCCGTGGGGCTAGCGGATACACAGATACGCAGTATTTT,CASSRGASGYTDTQYF
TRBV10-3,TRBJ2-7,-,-,TGTGCCATCAGTGGGTCAGAACTCTACGAGCAGTACTTC,CAISGSELYEQYF
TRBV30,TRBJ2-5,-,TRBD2,TGTGCCCTAACAAGGCCGGGAGGGTCGCAAGAGACCCAGTACTTC,CALTRPGGSQETQYF
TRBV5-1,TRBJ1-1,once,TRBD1,TGCGCCAGCAGCTTGGACAGGGGCTACACTGAAGCTTTCTTT,CASSLDRGYTEAFF
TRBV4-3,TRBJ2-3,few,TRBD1,TGCGCCAGCAGCCAGGACCGGGACAGGGCCACAGATACGCAGTATTTT,CASSQDRDRATDTQYF
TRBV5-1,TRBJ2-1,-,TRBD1,TGCGCCAGCAGCTTGGACCAGGGGGTCTACAATGAGCAGTTCTTC,CASSLDQGVYNEQFF
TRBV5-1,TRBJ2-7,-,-,TGCGCCAGCAGCTACGGGACATCCTACGAGCAGTACTTC,CASSYGTSYEQYF
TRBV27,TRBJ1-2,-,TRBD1,TGTGCCAGCAGTTCCGGACAGGGGGTTTTAGGCTACACCTTC,CASSSGQGVLGYTF
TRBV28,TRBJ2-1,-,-,TGTGCCAGCAGTCTAGCGAAAAGCTCCTACAATGAGCAGTTCTTC,CASSLAKSSYNEQFF
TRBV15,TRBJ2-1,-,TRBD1,TGTGCCACCAGCAAGGACAGGGGGAGGATAGTGTATGAGCAGTTCTTC,CATSKDRGRIVYEQFF
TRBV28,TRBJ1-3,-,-,TGTGCCAGCAGTCCCGGACATGGAAACACCATATATTTT,CASSPGHGNTIYF
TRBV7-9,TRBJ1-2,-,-,TGTGCCAGCAGCTCATGGAGGAGAACCACTAACTATGGCTACACCTTC,CASSSWRRTTNYGYTF
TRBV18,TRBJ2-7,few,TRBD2,TGTGCCAGCTCACCCGCGGGGGGGGGCCCCGACGGCGAGCAGTACTTC,CASSPAGGGPDGEQYF
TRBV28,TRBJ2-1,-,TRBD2,TGTGCCAGCAAACTAGCGGGATACGCTAATGAGCAGTTCTTC,CASKLAGYANEQFF
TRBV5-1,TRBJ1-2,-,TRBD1,TGCGCCAGCAGCCTGGGACTGGCCCCGGGACAGGACTATGGCTACACCTTC,CASSLGLAPGQDYGYTF
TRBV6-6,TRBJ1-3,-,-,TGTGCCAGCAGCTCCTTTGGGGAGGGGTCTGGAAACACCATATATTTT,CASSSFGEGSGNTIYF
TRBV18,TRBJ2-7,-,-,TGTGCCAGCTCACCTTCAGGGTTCAACGAGCAGTACTTC,CASSPSGFNEQYF
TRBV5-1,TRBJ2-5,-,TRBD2,TGCGCCAGCAGCTTGGCCGGGGGGGGAAGGGGAGAGACCCAGTACTTC,CASSLAGGGRGETQYF
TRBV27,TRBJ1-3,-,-,TGTGCCAGCAGCCTTGGAAACACCATATATTTT,CASSLGNTIYF
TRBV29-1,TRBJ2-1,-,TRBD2,TGCAGCGTTGAAGGGGCTAGCGGGAGGCACAATGAGCAGTTCTTC,CSVEGASGRHNEQFF
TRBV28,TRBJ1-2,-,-,TGTGCCAGCAGTAGCCCAGGGGAGAATGGCTACACCTTC,CASSSPGENGYTF
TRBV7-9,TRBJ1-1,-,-,TGTGCCAGCATCCCGGACAGCCTGAACACTGAAGCTTTCTTT,CASIPDSLNTEAFF
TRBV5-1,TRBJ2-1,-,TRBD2,TGCGCCAGCAGCTTGGGACTAGCGGGACACAATGAGCAGTTCTTC,CASSLGLAGHNEQFF
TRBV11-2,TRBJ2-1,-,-,TGTGCCAGCACCCCCTTTTCCTACAATGAGCAGTTCTTC,CASTPFSYNEQFF
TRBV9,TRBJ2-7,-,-,TGTGCCAGCAGCGTAGGGCTTCGGACCCTAACTAGCAACGAGCAGTACTTC,CASSVGLRTLTSNEQYF
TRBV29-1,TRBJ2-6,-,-,TGCAGCGTTGAAGATCAGGCCCGTGGGGCCAACGTCCTGACTTTC,CSVEDQARGANVLTF
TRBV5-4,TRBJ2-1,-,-,TGTGCCGGAAGGGGGAGCTCCTACAATGAGCAGTTCTTC,CAGRGSSYNEQFF
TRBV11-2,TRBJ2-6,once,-,TGTGCCAGCAGCTCCGGCTCTGGGGCCAACGTCCTGACTTTC,CASSSGSGANVLTF
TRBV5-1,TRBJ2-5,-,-,TGCGCCAGCCAAGTCGAGAACTTGTACCAAGAGACCCAGTACTTC,CASQVENLYQETQYF
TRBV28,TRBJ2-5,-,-,TGTGCCAGCAGTTTTCAGGACAGCCCCCAAGAGACCCAGTACTTC,CASSFQDSPQETQYF
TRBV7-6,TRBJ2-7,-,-,TGTGCCAGCAGCTTTGGGGGGGCGAGTGAGCAGTACTTC,CASSFGGASEQYF
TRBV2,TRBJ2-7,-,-,TGTGCCAGCAGTGAAAGGGGGCAGGGGGGTTGGGAGCAGTACTTC,CASSERGQGGWEQYF
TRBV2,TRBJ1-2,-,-,TGTGCCAGCAGGATTGGGGCAAACTATGGCTACACCTTC,CASRIGANYGYTF
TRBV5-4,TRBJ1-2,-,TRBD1,TGTGCCAGCAGCACCGGGACAGTTGGTATTGGCTACACCTTC,CASSTGTVGIGYTF
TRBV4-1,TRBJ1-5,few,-,TGCGCCAGCAGCCAAGATCGTGGACTGGCTCAGCCCCAGCATTTT,CASSQDRGLAQPQHF
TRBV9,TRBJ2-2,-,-,TGTGCCAGCAGCCCCCGAACAGGGGCCGGGGGCGGGGAGCTGTTTTTT,CASSPRTGAGGGELFF
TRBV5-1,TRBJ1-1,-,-,TGCGCCAGCAGCTTGGTGATTCGGTCCGGGGACACTGAAGCTTTCTTT,CASSLVIRSGDTEAFF
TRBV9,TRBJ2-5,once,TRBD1,TGTGCCAGCAGCGTAGGCGGTCCTCAGGGGGTGGAGACCCAGTACTTC,CASSVGGPQGVETQYF
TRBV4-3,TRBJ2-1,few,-,TGCGCCAGCAGCCAAGCCGGGTTCGGGTACAATGAGCAGTTCTTC,CASSQAGFGYNEQFF
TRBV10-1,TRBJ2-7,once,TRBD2,TGCGCCAGCAGTGCGGCTAGCGGGAGTATCTACGAGCAGTACTTC,CASSAASGSIYEQYF
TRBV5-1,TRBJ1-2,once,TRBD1,TGCGCCAGCACCCCCGGACAGGGCAGGGGTGGCTACACCTTC,CASTPGQGRGGYTF
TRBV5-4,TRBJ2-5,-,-,TGTGCCAGCAGCTTGGGGAATTTCGGGGAGACCCAGTACTTC,CASSLGNFGETQYF
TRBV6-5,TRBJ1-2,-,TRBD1,TGTGCCAGCAGCACGACAGGGGGCTATGGCTACACCTTC,CASSTTGGYGYTF
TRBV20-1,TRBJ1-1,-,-,TGCAGTGCCCCCGGGAACACTGAAGCTTTCTTT,CSAPGNTEAFF
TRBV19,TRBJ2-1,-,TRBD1,TGTGCCAGTAGTAACCGGGACAGGGGACATACCCGCGATTACAATGAGCAGTTCTTC,CASSNRDRGHTRDYNEQFF
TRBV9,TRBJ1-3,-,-,TGTGCCAGCAGCGTAGCGGACACCAGGGGAAACACCATATATTTT,CASSVADTRGNTIYF
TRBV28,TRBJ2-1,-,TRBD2,TGTGCCAGCATTACCGGGGGGACTAGCGGTTACAATGAGCAGTTCTTC,CASITGGTSGYNEQFF
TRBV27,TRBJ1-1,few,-,TGTGCCAGCAGTTTAGGCAGGGCCTTGAACACTGAAGCTTTCTTT,CASSLGRALNTEAFF
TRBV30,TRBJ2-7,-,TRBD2,TGTGCCTGGAACTCCCCGAGCGGGGGGCTCGGGCAGTACTTC,CAWNSPSGGLGQYF